The next 4 T cell receptor beta chains were all read from a single sample in a study of PD-1 blockade in classical Hodgkin lymphoma. The protocol was immunoSEQ multiplex PCR, while the TCRdb copy is restricted to in-frame clones and leaves out a portion. The sample carries tens of thousands of clones, approximately 90% recorded once. Specified time point: cycle 4 day 1 (C4D1), after 5 to 7 weeks of nivolumab. Brentuximab vedotin exposure varied among the patients, all of whom had relapsed after autologous stem cell transplantation. This specimen consisted of peripheral blood mononuclear cells (PBMCs), obtained before the fourth cycle of nivolumab. These receptors came from a human donor with classical Hodgkin lymphoma.

V gene TRBV9 combines with J gene TRBJ1-2, with TRBD1 matching 12 bases. V gave up 3 bases and J gave up 4 bases; unmatched junction bases: 10. Germline V gene data show CDR1 as SGDLS and CDR2 as YYNGEE. The CDR3 contains 17 residues. CDR3 in amino acids: CASSGPGQGARVYGYTF. The CDR3 DNA is TGTGCCAGCAGCGGGCCGGGACAGGGGGCGCGGGTCTATGGCTACACCTTC.

The chain recombines TRBV29-1 with TRBJ2-3, with 8 bases matching TRBD1. The CDR3 spans 13 residues. V trimming: 4 bases; J trimming: 4 bases; junction bases outside the gene matches: 4. Germline V gives CDR1 SQVTM, CDR2 ANQGSEA. CDR3 DNA sequence: TGCAGCGTTGGGACAGGGACGTCAGATACGCAGTATTTT. Residues: CSVGTGTSDTQYF.

This rearrangement joins TRBV29-1 to TRBJ2-1; 7 nucleotides agree with TRBD2. V dropped 4 bases and J dropped 5; count of bases not matched to a gene: 14. CDR1 is SQVTM and CDR2 is ANQGSEA in the germline V gene. The CDR3 extends over 16 amino acids. The CDR3 DNA follows: TGCAGCGTTGTCGGGGCTGGACTAGATTCTGACAATGAGCAGTTCTTC. The encoded protein is CSVVGAGLDSDNEQFF.

The chain has TRBV7-2 and TRBJ2-7, with 10 nucleotides matching TRBD2. The CDR3 runs to 17 residues. The germline V gene has CDR1 SGHTA and CDR2 FQGNSA. The ends lost 2 bases at V and 2 bases at J; junction bases unmatched: 9. The CDR3 nucleotides are TGTGCCAGCAGCTTAAGGAGCGGGGGGGCTCCCCCCTACGAGCAGTACTTC. Translating it yields CASSLRSGGAPPYEQYF.